The clone carrying this T cell receptor beta chain was seen once. The CDR3 contains 15 residues. V was clipped by 4 bases and J by 2 bases; unmatched bases: 7. From germline, CDR1 is SGHNT and CDR2 YYREEE (reference sequence). This specimen comes from a study of blood T cell repertoires in COVID-19. The wider study: The samples span acute and convalescent COVID-19 from the United States, Italy and Spain. Nucleic acid was either cDNA or gDNA, and it came from T cells, B-cell-depleted T cells, or PBMCs.

Per the original methods: Amplification from reference gene primers served as the basis for estimated nucleated cell counts. Using immunoSEQ multiplex PCR, the repertoire was profiled, and TCRdb retains in-frame clones only, with some absent. Clone size and V and J calls were adopted from that table, with D and trimming inferred from the DNA. The data contain about 220,000 clones, more than 70% of them singletons. The chain joins TRBV5-4 to TRBJ2-7; 9 bases map to TRBD2. Sequenced input: peripheral blood. The sequence was collected from a woman older than 75 with acute or convalescent COVID-19. The CDR3 nucleotides are TGTGCCAGCAGCGTACTGACTAGCGGCACCTACGAGCAGTACTTC. Translated: CASSVLTSGTYEQYF.